Given below is one TCR beta chain in context. The data stem from a study of radiation and T cells in renal cell carcinoma. For the study at large: Nephrectomy followed 15 Gy stereotactic body radiation by 4 weeks.

Produced via immunoSEQ multiplex PCR; TCRdb's table is partial and in-frame only. The sample consists of 140,000 or so clones, roughly 90% of them appearing once. Germline assignment: CDR1 MNHEY and CDR2 SVGAGI. CDR3 length: 16 amino acids. V shed 2 bases and J 4 bases; nucleotides not matched to a gene: 7. Time point reported: baseline pretreatment blood. The treatment denotes: 15 Gy SBRT to primary tumor, nephrectomy 4 weeks later. The sequence was obtained from a woman aged 45-59 years with renal cell carcinoma. The V gene is TRBV6-5, the J gene TRBJ1-3, with 8 bases matching TRBD1. The sequencing here drew on blood, taken from a patient whose treatment included radiotherapy and nephrectomy. The CDR3 DNA sequence: TGTGCCAGCAGTTACGGGGCAGGGGGCTACGGAAACACCATATATTTT. It is translated as CASSYGAGGYGNTIYF.